These T cell receptor beta chains were read from a single sample in a study of post-analysis software for immune sequencing data. TCRdb reprocessed the PCR reads via MiXCR and lists one record per CDR3 protein. The data show about 540,000 distinct CDR3 sequences, approximately 34% seen once. The sequenced sample was blood. These receptors were obtained from a girl aged 2 to 17 with multiple sclerosis. The CDR3 runs from the conserved cysteine through the conserved F or W. The D gene is left open where the match is weak. Rows may omit the clone size; those that give it use once, few, many or a size class.

>.|TRBJ2-7|TRBV20-1|many
TGCAGCGCCCGGTCCGGGGGGCGCTACGAGCAGTACTTC
CSARSGGRYEQYF
>.|TRBJ1-2|TRBV9|few
TGTGCCAGCAGCCCCGTGAGAGGGGAATATGGCTACACCTTC
CASSPVRGEYGYTF
>.|TRBJ2-2|TRBV12-3/TRBV12-4|few
TGTGCCAGCAACGCACTCTCCGCAGGGGAGCTGTTTTTT
CASNALSAGELFF
>.|TRBJ1-3|TRBV6-5|few
TGTGCCAGCATTCTACCGGGAAGCTCTGGAAACACCATATATTTT
CASILPGSSGNTIYF
>TRBD1|TRBJ2-7|TRBV25-1|.
TGTGCCAGCACCCGTACCGGGGACAGACCCTACGAGCAGTACTTC
CASTRTGDRPYEQYF
>TRBD1|TRBJ2-7|TRBV29-1|many
TGCAGCGTGGGACAGGGAGCCGAGCAGTACTTC
CSVGQGAEQYF
>TRBD2|TRBJ2-1|TRBV3-1|few
TGTGCCAGCAGCGGTCCGGGGGGAGGCTACAATGAGCAGTTCTTC
CASSGPGGGYNEQFF
>.|TRBJ1-1|TRBV4-1|.
TGCGCCAGCAGCCAAGTACAGGGAACTGAAGCTTTCTTT
CASSQVQGTEAFF
>.|TRBJ1-5|TRBV6-1|few
TGTGCCAGCAGTGAAGCGTCGGCCTTTGTCTTCAATCAGCCCCAGCATTTT
CASSEASAFVFNQPQHF
>.|TRBJ2-7|TRBV6-2/TRBV6-3|.
TGTGCCAGCAGTTTCCGATCGACAGGCGAGCAGTACTTC
CASSFRSTGEQYF
>.|TRBJ2-3|TRBV2|.
TGTGCCAGCAGGGACCCACTGGCCCCCCCTCGTAATACGCAGTATTTT
CASRDPLAPPRNTQYF
>TRBD2|TRBJ2-3|TRBV5-1|.
TGCGCCAGCAGCCAGGGACTAGGTATCCCAGATACGCAGTATTTT
CASSQGLGIPDTQYF
>TRBD1|TRBJ1-2|TRBV12-3/TRBV12-4|.
TGTGCCAGCAGTTTGGCCGGGACAGGGGACGACTATGGCTACACCTTC
CASSLAGTGDDYGYTF
>.|TRBJ2-7|TRBV20-1|.
TGCAGTGCAAGACAAGTGAGCTCCTACGAGCAGTACTTC
CSARQVSSYEQYF
>TRBD2|TRBJ2-1|TRBV4-2|few
TGTGCCAGCAGCCAGGGTGGTTCCCTAAGCGGGGGGTCCTACAATGAGCAGTTCTTC
CASSQGGSLSGGSYNEQFF
>.|TRBJ1-2|TRBV12-3/TRBV12-4|once
TGTGCCAGCAGTTTAAGTGTCAGGTCTAACTATGGCTACACCTTC
CASSLSVRSNYGYTF
>.|TRBJ2-5|TRBV24-1|few
TGTGCCACCAGTGATCGACATATACAAGAGACCCAGTACTTC
CATSDRHIQETQYF
>TRBD2|TRBJ2-1|TRBV5-1|few
TGCGCCAGCAGGGGCCAGCGGGGGGGGTACAATGAGCAGTTCTTC
CASRGQRGGYNEQFF
>TRBD1|TRBJ2-3|TRBV11-2|.
TGTGCCAGCAGCTTAGGACAGGGAGCGCAGTATTTT
CASSLGQGAQYF
>.|TRBJ1-2|TRBV20-1|.
TGCAGTGCTATTGCGGCAGGGAATCGGTATGGCTACACCTTC
CSAIAAGNRYGYTF
>.|TRBJ1-5|TRBV12-3/TRBV12-4|.
TGTGCCAGCAGCCTCGGGGCAGAGAGCAATCAGCCCCAGCATTTT
CASSLGAESNQPQHF
>.|TRBJ1-4|TRBV20-1|.
TGCAGTGCCCCCCCTGGAGGGACTAGGATATCTAATGAAAAACTGTTTTTT
CSAPPGGTRISNEKLFF
>.|TRBJ2-3|TRBV5-6|few
TGTGCCAGCTTCCAGTACTCTAGCACAGATACGCAGTATTTT
CASFQYSSTDTQYF
>TRBD1|TRBJ1-1|TRBV3-1|.
TGTGCCAGCAGCCAAGCCGGGACAGGAGTCGGCACTGAAGCTTTCTTT
CASSQAGTGVGTEAFF
>TRBD1|TRBJ2-1|TRBV5-1|many
TGCGCCAGCAGCGTGGGACAGTTTGAGCAGTTCTTC
CASSVGQFEQFF
>.|TRBJ2-1|TRBV7-8|.
TGTGCCAACAGCTTAGACAGAAGCACAGTCTACAATGAGCAGTTCTTC
CANSLDRSTVYNEQFF
>.|TRBJ1-1|TRBV5-6|.
TGTGCCAGCAGCTGGTCAGGACAAACCTTAGGGAACACTGAAGCTTTCTTT
CASSWSGQTLGNTEAFF
>.|TRBJ1-1|TRBV15|.
TGTGCCACCAGCAGGCTCCAGGGCGGGAACACTGAAGCTTTCTTT
CATSRLQGGNTEAFF
>.|TRBJ2-4|TRBV18|few
TGTGCCAGCTCACCACGGCAGGGGAGTAGAAACATTCAGTACTTC
CASSPRQGSRNIQYF
>.|TRBJ2-6|TRBV20-1|few
TGCAGTGCTAGACAGGGAGCCGGGGCCAACGTCCTGACTTTC
CSARQGAGANVLTF
>.|TRBJ1-1|TRBV10-3|.
TGTGCCATCAGGGGGCCAGGGAACACTGAAGCTTTCTTT
CAIRGPGNTEAFF
>.|TRBJ2-5|TRBV20-1|.
TGCAGTGCTGGGGTTGGGGGGGGCCTCGCGGAGACCCAGTACTTC
CSAGVGGGLAETQYF
>TRBD2|TRBJ2-1|TRBV15|.
TGTGCCACCGGCAGAGAAAAATTTAGCGGGGGAGCCGACAATGAGCAGTTCTTC
CATGREKFSGGADNEQFF
>TRBD2|TRBJ2-5|TRBV11-2|.
TGTGCCAGCAGCTTTTTGAGCGGGGGCCCGGAGACCCAGTACTTC
CASSFLSGGPETQYF
>.|TRBJ2-7|TRBV6-1|.
TGTGCCAGCCTCAATACGGGGCCCTACGAGCAGTACTTC
CASLNTGPYEQYF
>.|TRBJ1-1|TRBV7-2|.
TGTGCCAGCAGCTTAGCCCCGGGGGTTGAAGCTTTCTTT
CASSLAPGVEAFF
>.|TRBJ1-2|TRBV29-1|few
TGCAGCGTTGAATATCAACAGACCTCCGGCTACACCTTC
CSVEYQQTSGYTF
>TRBD2|TRBJ2-3|TRBV10-3|.
TGTGCCATCAGGAGGGAGGGGCCCACAGATACGCAGTATTTT
CAIRREGPTDTQYF
>.|TRBJ2-7|TRBV13|few
TGTGCCAGCAGCTCAGGGGTAAACGAGCAGTACTTC
CASSSGVNEQYF
>.|TRBJ2-4|TRBV4-1|many
TGCGCCAGCAGCCAAGATTCGGGGGTTGGAAACATTCAGTACTTC
CASSQDSGVGNIQYF
>TRBD1|TRBJ2-7|TRBV7-9|.
TGTGCCAGCAGCTCCAACGACAGGGTGGTCTACGAGCAGTACTTC
CASSSNDRVVYEQYF